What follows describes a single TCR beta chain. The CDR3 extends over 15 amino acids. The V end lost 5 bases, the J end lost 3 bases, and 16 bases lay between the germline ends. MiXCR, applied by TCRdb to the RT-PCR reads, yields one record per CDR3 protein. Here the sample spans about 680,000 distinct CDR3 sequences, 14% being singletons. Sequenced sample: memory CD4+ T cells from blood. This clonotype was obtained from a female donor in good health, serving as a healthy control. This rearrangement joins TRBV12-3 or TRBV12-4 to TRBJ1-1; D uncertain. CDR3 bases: TGTGCCAGCAGTCAGACGGCTCCCCCGGACACTGAAGCTTTCTTT. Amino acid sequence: CASSQTAPPDTEAFF.